This T cell receptor (beta chain) is from a study of T cells in Graves' hyperthyroidism and ophthalmopathy. The CDR3 contains 14 residues. Germline V gene sequence: CDR1 KGHSH, CDR2 LQKENI. The germline V and J ends were trimmed by 3 bases and 1 base, with 9 bases remaining between them. Amplified TCR beta CDR3 regions derived from RNA transcripts. HTBI primers were employed in a first-round RT-PCR of the TCR CDR3. TCRdb reprocessed the multiplex PCR reads via MiXCR and lists one record per CDR3 protein. Found here are 620,000 or so distinct CDR3 sequences, roughly 15% of them singletons; the top ten hold about 12%. This clonotype was seen many times.

Sequences were obtained from blood. This sequence was found in a woman aged 50 to 60 with Graves' ophthalmopathy. The chain uses TRBV18 and TRBJ2-5; maybe TRBD2 (6 bases). The CDR3 sequence is CASSPPSVQETQYF. CDR3 DNA sequence: TGTGCCAGCTCACCTCCTAGCGTCCAAGAGACCCAGTACTTC.